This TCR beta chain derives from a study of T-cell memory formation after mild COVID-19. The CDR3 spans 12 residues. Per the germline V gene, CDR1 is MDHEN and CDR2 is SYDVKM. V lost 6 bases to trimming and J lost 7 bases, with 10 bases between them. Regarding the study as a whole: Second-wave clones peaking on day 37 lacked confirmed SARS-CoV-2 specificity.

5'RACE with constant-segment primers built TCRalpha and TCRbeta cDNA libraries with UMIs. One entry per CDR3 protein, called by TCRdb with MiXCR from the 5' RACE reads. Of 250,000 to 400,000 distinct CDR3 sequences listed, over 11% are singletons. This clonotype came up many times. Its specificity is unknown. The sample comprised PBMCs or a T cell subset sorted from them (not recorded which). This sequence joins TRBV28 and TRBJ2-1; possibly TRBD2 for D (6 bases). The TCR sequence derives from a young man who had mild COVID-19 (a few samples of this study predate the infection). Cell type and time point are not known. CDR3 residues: CASRAGRNEQFF. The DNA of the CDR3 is TGTGCCAGCAGGGCGGGGCGGAATGAGCAGTTCTTC.